These T cell receptor beta chains were read from a single sample in a study of cytomegalovirus exposure and HLA in healthy donors. Profiled with immunoSEQ multiplex PCR; TCRdb holds only in-frame clones, not every one. The sample contains approximately 160,000 clones, 77% of which appear only once. What was sequenced was PBMCs. These receptor sequences come from a male donor in good health and CMV-seropositive. The CDR3 runs from the conserved cysteine through the conserved F or W. Fields, in order: V gene, D gene, clone size, CDR3 length, J gene, CDR3 DNA, CDR3 protein. A D gene is named only where the DNA matches it firmly. Where a row states a size, it is once, few, many or the class of an expanded clone; other rows omit it.

V gene: TRBV9; D gene: .; clone size: .; CDR3 length: 14; J gene: TRBJ1-2; CDR3 DNA: TGTGCCAGCACCCCAGACGGCCGGGACTATGGCTACACCTTC; CDR3 protein: CASTPDGRDYGYTF
V gene: TRBV7-3; D gene: .; clone size: .; CDR3 length: 13; J gene: TRBJ2-3; CDR3 DNA: TGTGCCAGCAGCCTGGACAACACAGATACGCAGTATTTT; CDR3 protein: CASSLDNTDTQYF
V gene: TRBV19; D gene: TRBD2; clone size: .; CDR3 length: 15; J gene: TRBJ2-7; CDR3 DNA: TGTGCCAGTAGTCCCATAGCGGGCGCCGCCTACGAGCAGTACTTC; CDR3 protein: CASSPIAGAAYEQYF
V gene: TRBV10-1; D gene: TRBD1; clone size: .; CDR3 length: 13; J gene: TRBJ1-1; CDR3 DNA: TGCGCCAGCAGTGGACAGGGGAACACTGAAGCTTTCTTT; CDR3 protein: CASSGQGNTEAFF
V gene: TRBV18; D gene: TRBD1; clone size: .; CDR3 length: 16; J gene: TRBJ2-7; CDR3 DNA: TGTGCCAGCTCTTCACAGGGGACAGGGGTCCCCTACGAGCAGTACTTC; CDR3 protein: CASSSQGTGVPYEQYF
V gene: TRBV10-1; D gene: TRBD2; clone size: .; CDR3 length: 12; J gene: TRBJ2-3; CDR3 DNA: TGCGCCAGCAGTGTAGCGGGAGATACGCAGTATTTT; CDR3 protein: CASSVAGDTQYF
V gene: TRBV5-1; D gene: .; clone size: .; CDR3 length: 14; J gene: TRBJ2-5; CDR3 DNA: TGCGCCAGCAGCTTGGGAGGATCCGGGGAGACCCAGTACTTC; CDR3 protein: CASSLGGSGETQYF
V gene: TRBV5-1; D gene: TRBD2; clone size: .; CDR3 length: 17; J gene: TRBJ2-1; CDR3 DNA: TGCGCCAGCAACTTGACCCAACTCATTCTAGGTGGGGGGGGGCAGTTCTTC; CDR3 protein: CASNLTQLILGGGGQFF
V gene: TRBV18; D gene: .; clone size: .; CDR3 length: 12; J gene: TRBJ2-7; CDR3 DNA: TGTGCCAGCTCGGACAGCTCCTACGAGCAGTACTTC; CDR3 protein: CASSDSSYEQYF
V gene: TRBV7-2; D gene: TRBD1; clone size: .; CDR3 length: 15; J gene: TRBJ1-6; CDR3 DNA: TGTGCCAGCAGCCGACAGGGAGGCCGTAATTCACCCCTCCACTTT; CDR3 protein: CASSRQGGRNSPLHF
V gene: TRBV5-1; D gene: .; clone size: .; CDR3 length: 15; J gene: TRBJ1-6; CDR3 DNA: TGCGCCAGCAGCTTGGGGGGGCAAAGGACTTCACCCCTCCACTTT; CDR3 protein: CASSLGGQRTSPLHF
V gene: TRBV11-2; D gene: TRBD2; clone size: .; CDR3 length: 13; J gene: TRBJ2-1; CDR3 DNA: TGTGCCAGCAGCCGCAACGGGGGGAATGAGCAGTTCTTC; CDR3 protein: CASSRNGGNEQFF
V gene: TRBV4-3; D gene: .; clone size: .; CDR3 length: 15; J gene: TRBJ1-4; CDR3 DNA: TGCGCCAGCAGCCAAGAGAGGACATCTAACGAAAAACTGTTTTTT; CDR3 protein: CASSQERTSNEKLFF
V gene: TRBV27; D gene: TRBD2; clone size: .; CDR3 length: 16; J gene: TRBJ2-1; CDR3 DNA: TGTGCCAGCAGTCCGCTAGCGGGGGGTTCCTGGAATGAGCAGTTCTTC; CDR3 protein: CASSPLAGGSWNEQFF
V gene: TRBV6-6; D gene: .; clone size: .; CDR3 length: 14; J gene: TRBJ1-2; CDR3 DNA: TGTGCCAGCAGTTGGGGGGGAAAGGACGATGGCTACACCTTC; CDR3 protein: CASSWGGKDDGYTF
V gene: TRBV19; D gene: .; clone size: .; CDR3 length: 14; J gene: TRBJ2-5; CDR3 DNA: TGTGCCAGTAGTCAGGGGCGACGTCCAACGAATCAGTACTTC; CDR3 protein: CASSQGRRPTNQYF
V gene: TRBV7-2; D gene: TRBD1; clone size: .; CDR3 length: 14; J gene: TRBJ1-1; CDR3 DNA: TGTGCCAGCAGCTTAGTGGACAGGGGTACTGAAGCTTTCTTT; CDR3 protein: CASSLVDRGTEAFF
V gene: TRBV29-1; D gene: .; clone size: .; CDR3 length: 12; J gene: TRBJ2-1; CDR3 DNA: TGCAGCGGTACAGGGGCGGGAAATGAGCAGTTCTTC; CDR3 protein: CSGTGAGNEQFF
V gene: TRBV5-1; D gene: .; clone size: few; CDR3 length: 12; J gene: TRBJ1-1; CDR3 DNA: TGCGCCAGCAGCTGGGGGGGGACTGAAGCTTTCTTT; CDR3 protein: CASSWGGTEAFF
V gene: TRBV27; D gene: TRBD1; clone size: once; CDR3 length: 17; J gene: TRBJ1-5; CDR3 DNA: TGTGCCACCAGAAGAAGGGGGACAGACTATAGCAATCAGCCCCAGCATTTT; CDR3 protein: CATRRRGTDYSNQPQHF
V gene: TRBV5-1; D gene: TRBD1; clone size: .; CDR3 length: 15; J gene: TRBJ1-1; CDR3 DNA: TGCGCCAGCAGCTTGGAGAGGGGGCGGGATACTGAAGCTTTCTTT; CDR3 protein: CASSLERGRDTEAFF
V gene: TRBV19; D gene: .; clone size: .; CDR3 length: 13; J gene: TRBJ1-5; CDR3 DNA: TGTGCCAGTAACAGGGCAGGGAATCAGCCCCAGCATTTT; CDR3 protein: CASNRAGNQPQHF
V gene: TRBV7-9; D gene: TRBD1; clone size: .; CDR3 length: 13; J gene: TRBJ2-2; CDR3 DNA: TGTGCCAGCAGACGGACAGGGAAGGAGGAGCTGTTTTTT; CDR3 protein: CASRRTGKEELFF
V gene: TRBV5-4; D gene: .; clone size: few; CDR3 length: 17; J gene: TRBJ2-1; CDR3 DNA: TGTGCCAGCAGCATTCGACAGAAACTTAGCTCCTACAATGAGCAGTTCTTC; CDR3 protein: CASSIRQKLSSYNEQFF
V gene: TRBV5-6; D gene: .; clone size: .; CDR3 length: 14; J gene: TRBJ1-2; CDR3 DNA: TGTGCCAGCAGTTTTGGAGGGGCGAAGGGAGGCTACACCTTC; CDR3 protein: CASSFGGAKGGYTF
V gene: TRBV2; D gene: TRBD1; clone size: .; CDR3 length: 14; J gene: TRBJ2-7; CDR3 DNA: TGTGCCAGCGATCAAGGGGGACAGGGGAGGGAGCAGTACTTC; CDR3 protein: CASDQGGQGREQYF
V gene: TRBV7-8; D gene: .; clone size: .; CDR3 length: 13; J gene: TRBJ1-2; CDR3 DNA: TGTGCCAGCAGCTCCCAACTGAACTATGGCTACACCTTC; CDR3 protein: CASSSQLNYGYTF